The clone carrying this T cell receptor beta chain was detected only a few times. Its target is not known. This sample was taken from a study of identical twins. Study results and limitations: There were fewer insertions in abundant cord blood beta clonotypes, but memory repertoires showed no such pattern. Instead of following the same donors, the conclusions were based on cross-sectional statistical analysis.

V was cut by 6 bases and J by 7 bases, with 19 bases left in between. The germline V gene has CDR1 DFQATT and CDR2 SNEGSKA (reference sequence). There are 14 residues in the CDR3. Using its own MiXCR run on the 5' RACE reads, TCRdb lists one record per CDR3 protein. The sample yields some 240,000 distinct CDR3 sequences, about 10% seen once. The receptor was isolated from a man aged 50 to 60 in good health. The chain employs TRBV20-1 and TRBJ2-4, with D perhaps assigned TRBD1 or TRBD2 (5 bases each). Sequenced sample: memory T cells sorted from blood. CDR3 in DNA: TGCAGTGCGTTCGGGACGCCCGCAGGGAACATTCAGTACTTC. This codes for CSAFGTPAGNIQYF.